Listed here are 27 T cell receptor beta chains from one sample, sequenced in a study of T cell responses to AZD1222 COVID-19 vaccine. Sequencing used immunoSEQ multiplex PCR; TCRdb keeps in-frame clones, though not all of them. The sample has approximately 110,000 clones, around 86% seen once; the top ten hold approximately 1.3%. Source: peripheral blood, taken on day 0 of AZD1222 vaccination. The receptors derive from an adult in good health.

This clone was counted only a few times. The V gene is TRBV2, the J gene TRBJ1-1, with a weak D call TRBD1 (6 bases). There are 14 residues in the CDR3. Looked up from germline, CDR1 is SNHLY and CDR2 is FYNNEI. Between the trimmed V and J ends, which lost 4 bases and 1 base, there was a span of 10 bases. The CDR3 DNA reads as TGTGCCAGCAGTGGCCTGGACAGGAACACTGAAGCTTTCTTT. Its translation: CASSGLDRNTEAFF.

DNA of the CDR3: TGTGCCAGCAGCTCCCCGCCCCAGGTCTATGGCTACACCTTC. Translated: CASSSPPQVYGYTF. V is TRBV11-3 and J is TRBJ1-2; D unclear. Germline V gene sequence: CDR1 SGHNT, CDR2 YENEEA. V dropped 4 bases and J dropped 4 bases, with 13 bases sitting between them. This CDR3 contains 14 residues.

The V gene is TRBV30, the J gene TRBJ2-7; TRBD1 matches at 12 bases. Germline V gene data show CDR1 as GTSNPN and CDR2 as SVGIG (reference sequence). V shed 3 bases and J 4 bases; nucleotides not matched to a gene: 1. The CDR3 is 13 residues long. CDR3 nucleotides: TGTGCCTGGAGGGGACAGGGGGCTTACGAGCAGTACTTC. Translated, it gives CAWRGQGAYEQYF.

This rearrangement joins TRBV6-2 or TRBV6-3 to TRBJ1-2; D unclear. From germline, CDR1 is MNHEY and CDR2 SVGEGT. The CDR3 is 14 residues long. Trimming stripped 0 bases from V and 4 bases from J, with 9 bases between. Here the CDR3 reads CASSYSSLGYGYTF. The CDR3 DNA follows: TGTGCCAGCAGTTACTCGAGCCTCGGCTATGGCTACACCTTC.

The genes are TRBV3-1 (or the pseudogene TRBV3-2) and TRBJ1-2; perhaps TRBD1 as D (6 bases). Germline values: CDR1 LGHDT, CDR2 YNNKEL (reference sequence). The CDR3 consists of 13 residues. Trimming left V 4 bases short and J 2 bases short, with 8 bases between. Here the CDR3 reads CASSLGTNYGYTF. CDR3 DNA: TGTGCCAGCAGCCTCGGGACAAACTATGGCTACACCTTC.

This clone was detected only a few times. CDR3 DNA sequence: TGTGCCTGGACCCCGGGGACCGACGAAAAACTGTTTTTT. This gives the protein CAWTPGTDEKLFF. The chain links TRBV30 to TRBJ1-4; tentatively, D is TRBD1 (5 bases). The CDR3 has 13 amino acids. V lost 4 bases, J lost 8 bases, and 14 bases lay in between. From germline, CDR1 is GTSNPN and CDR2 SVGIG (reference sequence).

This clone was counted once. The V gene is TRBV6-2 or TRBV6-3, the J gene TRBJ1-5, with 12 bases matching TRBD1. Germline CDR1 reads MNHEY; CDR2 reads SVGEGT. Germline trimming cut 5 bases from V and 7 bases from J; bases unmatched to any gene: 3. The CDR3 runs to 14 residues. CDR3: CASSGTGGGQPQHF. In DNA, the CDR3 is TGTGCCAGCAGTGGGACAGGGGGCGGACAGCCCCAGCATTTT.

This chain connects TRBV9 to TRBJ1-2; 8 bases are shared with TRBD1. Germline V gene lookup returns CDR1 SGDLS and CDR2 YYNGEE. There are 15 residues in the CDR3. The V and J ends lost 3 bases and 8 bases, in that order; junction bases with no gene match: 12. CDR3 loop: CASSDLGDRRGGYTF. CDR3 nucleotides: TGTGCCAGCAGCGACCTGGGGGACAGGCGCGGGGGCTACACCTTC.

This chain connects TRBV5-6 to TRBJ1-2; 9 bases align to TRBD1. Trimming at V came to 3 bases and at J to 8 bases, leaving 2 bases not matched to a gene. The CDR3 contains 12 residues. Germline-derived CDR1 and CDR2 are SGHDT and YYEEEE. The CDR3 DNA reads as TGTGCCAGCAGCTGGACAGGGGAGGGCTACACCTTC. Its translation is CASSWTGEGYTF.

The chain recombines TRBV6-5 with TRBJ1-1; D is perhaps TRBD1 (5 bases). CDR1 and CDR2 (germline): MNHEY, SVGAGI. CDR3 length: 15 amino acids. V lost 2 bases and J 0 bases, leaving 10 bases between the germline ends. The CDR3 sequence: CASSYGGGMNTEAFF. For the CDR3, the DNA is TGTGCCAGCAGTTACGGTGGGGGGATGAACACTGAAGCTTTCTTT.

The sample holds a few counts of this clone. The genes are TRBV4-2 and TRBJ2-4, with no clear D. Trimming removed 4 bases at V and 9 bases at J, with 16 bases between. Looked up from germline, CDR1 is LGHNA and CDR2 is YNFKEQ. The CDR3 is 14 amino acids. In nucleotides, the CDR3 is TGTGCCAGCAGCCCCCCCAGCGAGACGGGCATTCAGTACTTC. This translates into CASSPPSETGIQYF.

V usage is TRBV9 and J usage is TRBJ1-2, with a weak D call TRBD1 (6 bases). V was trimmed by 0 bases and J by 6 bases, leaving 15 bases between them. CDR1 is SGDLS, CDR2 YYNGEE, per germline. The CDR3 consists of 15 residues. For the CDR3, the DNA is TGTGCCAGCAGCGTAGCTGGCCAGGGGTGGGATGGCTACACCTTC. Residues: CASSVAGQGWDGYTF.

V gene TRBV6-4 combines with J gene TRBJ1-2, with D unresolved. Trimming pared 9 bases from V and 5 bases from J, leaving 13 bases between. This CDR3 comprises 12 residues. Germline values: CDR1 MRHNA, CDR2 SNTAGT. CDR3 in amino acids: CASVWSRYGYTF. The CDR3 nucleotides are TGTGCCAGTGTCTGGTCTAGGTATGGCTACACCTTC.

The V and J genes are TRBV5-1 and TRBJ2-5, with no clear D. The CDR3 length is 14 residues. V was shortened by 0 bases and J by 6 bases, with 12 bases between the two germline ends. In germline, CDR1 is SGHRS, CDR2 YFSETQ. CDR3 nucleotides: TGCGCCAGCAGCTTGGAGGCAGCTTTGAAGACCCAGTACTTC. Translation: CASSLEAALKTQYF.

The chain recombines TRBV30 with TRBJ2-7, with a possible D match to TRBD1 (5 bases). The CDR3 is 13 residues long. V dropped 0 bases and J dropped 5 bases, with 11 bases sitting between them. Germline loops: CDR1 GTSNPN, CDR2 SVGIG (reference sequence). The CDR3 coding sequence is TGTGCCTGGAGTGTCAGGGTTTGGGACGAGCAGTACTTC. The encoded protein is CAWSVRVWDEQYF.

The chain combines TRBV6-5 with TRBJ2-3; D might be TRBD1 (5 bases). Germline V gene lookup returns CDR1 MNHEY and CDR2 SVGAGI. CDR3 length: 16 amino acids. V dropped 4 bases and J dropped 1 base, with 15 bases sitting between them. The CDR3 region has the DNA TGTGCCAGCAGTTGGTTGGGGCCGCGTCGCACAGATACGCAGTATTTT. Residues: CASSWLGPRRTDTQYF.

This clone was observed a handful of times. This sequence joins TRBV4-1 and TRBJ2-3; a weak D match, TRBD2 (5 bases). The CDR3 is 13 amino acids. Germline V CDR1 and CDR2: MGHRA, YSYEKL. Trimming stripped 6 bases from V and 6 bases from J, with 13 bases between. CDR3 in amino acids: CASSPRVRDTQYF. DNA for the CDR3: TGCGCCAGCAGTCCGAGGGTGAGGGATACGCAGTATTTT.

The chain is built from TRBV5-1 and TRBJ2-7; D remains unclear. Trimming left V 0 bases short and J 3 bases short, with 7 bases between. CDR3 length equals 13 residues. CDR1 and CDR2 (germline): SGHRS, YFSETQ. CDR3 DNA sequence: TGCGCCAGCAGCTTGGAAAGCCACTACGAGCAGTACTTC. Its translation is CASSLESHYEQYF.

The J gene is TRBJ2-3, the V gene TRBV7-2, with D unclear. The V end was cut by 4 bases, the J end by 2 bases, with 10 bases between. The CDR3 consists of 14 residues. Germline CDR1 and CDR2: SGHTA and FQGNSA. CDR3 in amino acids: CASSSSPNTDTQYF. As DNA, the CDR3 is TGTGCCAGCAGCTCCTCGCCGAACACAGATACGCAGTATTTT.

This clone has only one observation. The V and J genes are TRBV5-4 and TRBJ1-2; the D is unclear. CDR3 size: 15 residues. Germline V gene data show CDR1 as SGHNT and CDR2 as YYREEE (reference sequence). V was trimmed by 0 bases and J by 12 bases, leaving 21 bases between them. The CDR3 DNA sequence: TGTGCCAGCAGCTTGGAAGCCATGGGAAAACTTGGAAACACCTTC. It is translated as CASSLEAMGKLGNTF.

This chain connects TRBV2 to TRBJ1-1, with 7 bases lining up with TRBD1. The CDR3 covers 15 residues. Germline loops: CDR1 SNHLY, CDR2 FYNNEI. V gave up 4 bases and J gave up 3 bases; unmatched junction bases: 8. Here the CDR3 DNA reads TGTGCCAGCAGTGTACCGGGACAGCGGGACACTGAAGCTTTCTTT. It translates to CASSVPGQRDTEAFF.

The genes are TRBV11-2 and TRBJ1-3; D ambiguous. V lost 5 bases and J 0 bases, leaving 20 bases between the germline ends. Germline V gene lookup returns CDR1 SGHAT and CDR2 FQNNGV. This CDR3 has 18 amino acids. In DNA, the CDR3 is TGTGCCAGCAGCCCCGGAATCATTCTCAAGGCCTCTGGAAACACCATATATTTT. This gives the protein CASSPGIILKASGNTIYF.

V is TRBV5-4 and J is TRBJ1-2; D is unclear. The ends were cut back, 4 bases at V and 5 bases at J, with 15 bases in the middle. The CDR3 is made up of 14 amino acids. Germline V CDR1 and CDR2: SGHNT, YYREEE (reference sequence). The CDR3 loop is CASSIKGRDYGYTF. Written as DNA, the CDR3 is TGTGCCAGCAGCATAAAGGGCCGGGATTATGGCTACACCTTC.

The rearrangement uses TRBV5-1 and TRBJ1-1; maybe TRBD1 (6 bases). CDR1 is SGHRS and CDR2 is YFSETQ in the germline V gene. This CDR3 is built from 14 residues. V was shortened by 3 bases and J by 3 bases, with 12 bases between the two germline ends. Here the CDR3 DNA reads TGCGCCAGCAGCTCGAGGGGGGATTACACTGAAGCTTTCTTT. Translated, it gives CASSSRGDYTEAFF.

This clone was recorded once. The J gene is TRBJ1-6, the V gene TRBV6-6; 7 bases are a match to TRBD1. The CDR3 extends over 14 amino acids. Trimming at V came to 2 bases and at J to 7 bases, leaving 2 bases not matched to a gene. Germline V gives CDR1 MNHNY, CDR2 SVGAGI (reference sequence). The CDR3 sequence: CASSYTGQNSPLHF. The CDR3 DNA follows: TGTGCCAGCAGTTACACGGGACAGAATTCACCCCTCCACTTT.

The chain couples TRBV15 to TRBJ1-6; D uncertain. The germline V gene has CDR1 LNHNV and CDR2 YYDKDF (reference sequence). V was clipped by 1 base and J by 2 bases, with 12 bases between them. This CDR3 is built from 17 residues. The CDR3 sequence: CATSRVGSRAYNSPLHF. DNA for the CDR3: TGTGCCACCAGCAGAGTCGGGAGTAGGGCCTATAATTCACCCCTCCACTTT. Based on the CDR3 plus reference TRBV15 and TRBJ1-6, the full variable domain is DAMVIQNPRYQVTQFGKPVTLSCSQTLNHNVMYWYQQKSSQAPKLLFHYYDKDFNNEADTPDNFQSRRPNTSFCFLDIRSPGLGDTAMYLCATSRVGSRAYNSPLHFGNGTRLTVT.

The chain carries TRBV6-2 or TRBV6-3 and TRBJ2-1, with TRBD2 as a possible D gene (5 bases). Per germline, CDR1 MNHEY and CDR2 SVGEGT. The CDR3 spans 14 residues. With 5 bases removed from V and 6 bases from J, the gap between germline ends came to 14 bases. CDR3 in DNA: TGTGCCAGCAGTCCCGACTATATAGTCAATGAGCAGTTCTTC. Translated: CASSPDYIVNEQFF.